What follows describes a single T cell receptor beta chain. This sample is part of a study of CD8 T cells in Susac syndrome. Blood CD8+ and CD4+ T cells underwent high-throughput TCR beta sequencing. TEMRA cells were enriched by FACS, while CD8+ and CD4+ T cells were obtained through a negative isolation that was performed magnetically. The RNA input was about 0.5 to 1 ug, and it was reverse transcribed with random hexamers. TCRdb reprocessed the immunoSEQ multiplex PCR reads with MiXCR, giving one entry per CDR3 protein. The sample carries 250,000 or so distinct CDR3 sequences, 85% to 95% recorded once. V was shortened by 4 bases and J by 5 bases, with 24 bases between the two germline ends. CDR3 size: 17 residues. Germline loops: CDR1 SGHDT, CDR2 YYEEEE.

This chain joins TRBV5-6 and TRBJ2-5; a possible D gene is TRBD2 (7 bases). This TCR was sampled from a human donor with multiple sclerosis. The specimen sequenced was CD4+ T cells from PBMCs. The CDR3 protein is CASSLLLFGGAGETQYF. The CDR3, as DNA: TGTGCCAGCAGCCTCCTCCTTTTTGGGGGGGCCGGGGAGACCCAGTACTTC. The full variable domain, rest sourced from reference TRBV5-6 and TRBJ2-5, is DAGVTQSPTHLIKTRGQQVTLRCSPKSGHDTVSWYQQALGQGPQFIFQYYEEEERQRGNFPDRFSGHQFPNYSSELNVNALLLGDSALYLCASSLLLFGGAGETQYFGPGTRLLVL.